These 30 T cell receptor beta chains were all obtained from the same sample, sequenced in a study of shared clonotypes between healthy human individuals. Produced via immunoSEQ multiplex PCR; TCRdb's table is partial and in-frame only. The data hold some 2.3 million clones, with 80% to 95% observed a single time. The specimen was naive CD4+ T cells from PBMCs. This sample's subset: CD45RA+ positively selected. Every receptor here comes from a man younger than 35 in good health. Some clones in this sample may be carry-over from other donors' samples.

V usage is TRBV28 and J usage is TRBJ2-1; 8 nucleotides line up with TRBD2. Germline CDR1 and CDR2: MDHEN and SYDVKM. J was trimmed by 15 bases and V by 5 bases; bases with no gene match: 9. This CDR3 spans 12 amino acids. CDR3 sequence reads: CASSPSGTRAFF. The CDR3 nucleotides read TGTGCCAGCAGTCCCTCCGGGACTAGGGCGTTCTTC.

This clone was counted between two and nine times. This rearrangement joins TRBV4-2 to TRBJ1-1, with D uncertain. Germline V gene data show CDR1 as LGHNA and CDR2 as YNFKEQ. CDR3 size: 15 residues. Trimming cost V 0 bases and J 3 bases, with 11 bases left between them. CDR3 nucleotides: TGTGCCAGCAGCCAAGAAGGAGGTGGGTACACTGAAGCTTTCTTT. Translation: CASSQEGGGYTEAFF.

This clone occurred once. Within the sample, other DNA sequences also encode this same CDR3. This chain uses TRBV5-1 with TRBJ2-1; TRBD2 matches at 8 bases. This CDR3 spans 15 amino acids. Germline assignment: CDR1 SGHRS and CDR2 YFSETQ. J gave up 3 bases and V 4 bases, and 6 bases lay outside the gene matches. The CDR3 bases are TGCGCCAGCAGCCCTGGACTAGCAGACTACAATGAGCAGTTCTTC. It translates to CASSPGLADYNEQFF.

The chain joins TRBV5-1 to TRBJ2-1; D call uncertain. The V gene lost 4 bases and the J gene lost 0 bases, with 11 bases spanning the gap. The germline gives CDR1 SGHRS, CDR2 YFSETQ. CDR3 size: 15 residues. CDR3 sequence: CASSPYLGSYNEQFF. The CDR3 DNA follows: TGCGCCAGCAGCCCTTACTTGGGCTCCTACAATGAGCAGTTCTTC.

V gene TRBV30 combines with J gene TRBJ1-3, with D possibly matching TRBD1 (6 bases). The germline CDR1 and CDR2 sequences are GTSNPN and SVGIG (reference sequence). The CDR3 consists of 12 residues. CDR3 region: CAGTPSGNTIYF. The CDR3, as DNA: TGTGCGGGGACACCCTCTGGAAACACCATATATTTT.

The chain combines TRBV12-5 with TRBJ2-1; 10 nucleotides line up with TRBD2. V shed 1 base and J 9 bases; nucleotides not matched to a gene: 9. The CDR3 runs to 16 residues. Germline loops: CDR1 LGHNT, CDR2 FRNRAP. The CDR3: CASGLGPSSGSIEQFF. The CDR3 region has the DNA TGTGCTAGTGGTTTGGGGCCCTCTAGCGGGAGTATTGAGCAGTTCTTC.

This clone was counted a single time. V usage is TRBV18 and J usage is TRBJ1-3; D gene uncertain. Trimming stripped 5 bases from V and 4 bases from J, with 12 bases between. This CDR3 has 14 amino acids. Germline V gene data show CDR1 as KGHSH and CDR2 as LQKENI. CDR3 region: CASSDQRVGNTIYF. The CDR3 DNA reads as TGTGCCAGCTCAGACCAACGGGTCGGAAACACCATATATTTT.

This chain uses TRBV7-3 with TRBJ2-1; 7 bases map to TRBD2. The CDR3 sequence is 15 residues long. The trim removed 2 bases at V and 3 bases at J, leaving 4 bases unmatched. Germline values: CDR1 SGHTA, CDR2 FQGTGA. DNA of the CDR3: TGTGCCAGCAGCTTACGGGTAGCGGGCTACAATGAGCAGTTCTTC. Protein product: CASSLRVAGYNEQFF.

This rearrangement joins TRBV7-3 to TRBJ1-1; 7 bases are a match to TRBD1. Germline V CDR1 and CDR2: SGHTA, FQGTGA. The CDR3 loop spans 16 amino acids. V lost 1 base, J lost 0 bases, and 5 bases stayed unmatched. The CDR3: CASSLSAGGMNTEAFF. DNA of the CDR3: TGTGCCAGCAGCTTAAGCGCAGGGGGGATGAACACTGAAGCTTTCTTT.

CDR3 DNA: TGCGCCAGCAGTGAGACTTTTCCGGCCTCTGAGCAGTTCTTC. Its translation: CASSETFPASEQFF. V and J are TRBV10-1 and TRBJ2-1; D is unresolved. V was cut by 2 bases and J by 9 bases, with 14 bases left in between. This CDR3 is 14 amino acids long. CDR1 WNHNN and CDR2 SYGVQD come from the germline V gene (reference sequence).

This chain joins TRBV7-6 and TRBJ2-7, with TRBD2 matching over 7 bases. The CDR3 sequence is 15 residues long. Germline assignment: CDR1 SGHVS and CDR2 FNYEAQ. V was clipped by 2 bases and J by 4 bases; unmatched bases: 8. CDR3 region: CASSLRGEGPYEQYF. The CDR3 bases are TGTGCCAGCAGCTTACGGGGGGAGGGCCCGTACGAGCAGTACTTC.

The V call is TRBV19, the J call TRBJ2-3; D unresolved. Trimming pared 4 bases from V and 0 bases from J, leaving 14 bases between. The CDR3 is made up of 16 amino acids. In germline, CDR1 is LNHDA, CDR2 SQIVND (reference sequence). DNA for the CDR3: TGTGCCAGTAGTAATATCGGACGAAAAAGCACAGATACGCAGTATTTT. Translating it yields CASSNIGRKSTDTQYF.

The rearrangement joins TRBV18 to TRBJ1-3; D not resolved. The CDR3 loop spans 13 amino acids. Germline V lookup: CDR1 KGHSH, CDR2 LQKENI. Trimming removed 4 bases at V and 1 base at J, with 5 bases between. In DNA, the CDR3 is TGTGCCAGCTCACAACAATCTGGAAACACCATATATTTT. Its protein product is CASSQQSGNTIYF.

This chain joins TRBV28 and TRBJ1-1; 8 bases fit TRBD1. The CDR3 has 16 amino acids. J lost 0 bases, V lost 5 bases, and 8 bases had no gene match. Germline V gives CDR1 MDHEN, CDR2 SYDVKM. CDR3 residues: CASSPPGTGLNTEAFF. In DNA, the CDR3 is TGTGCCAGCAGTCCTCCCGGGACAGGCTTGAACACTGAAGCTTTCTTT.

This clone was observed a single time. V and J are TRBV19 and TRBJ2-2, with D hard to call. The V end was cut by 7 bases, the J end by 2 bases, with 17 bases between. Germline CDR1 is LNHDA and CDR2 is SQIVND (reference sequence). The CDR3 has 16 amino acids. The CDR3 is CASITSFRVNTGELFF. As DNA, the CDR3 is TGTGCCAGTATAACGAGTTTTAGAGTTAACACCGGGGAGCTGTTTTTT.

The chain employs TRBV5-4 and TRBJ1-4; D may be TRBD1 (5 bases). Germline loops: CDR1 SGHNT, CDR2 YYREEE (reference sequence). CDR3 size: 11 residues. The ends were cut back, 2 bases at V and 12 bases at J, with 8 bases in the middle. The CDR3 is CASSFRAQLFF. The DNA for the CDR3 is TGTGCCAGCAGCTTCAGGGCACAACTGTTTTTT.

The chain employs TRBV10-1 and TRBJ2-2; D perhaps matches TRBD2 (5 bases). This CDR3 is 20 amino acids long. Trimming shortened V by 0 bases and J by 3 bases, and 23 bases separated the two germline ends. Germline loops: CDR1 WNHNN, CDR2 SYGVQD (reference sequence). The CDR3 bases are TGCGCCAGCAGTGAGTCTTTAACTCGGGGAGACGTAGAACACACCGGGGAGCTGTTTTTT. Residues: CASSESLTRGDVEHTGELFF.

This rearrangement joins TRBV5-1 to TRBJ2-5; 11 bases are a match to TRBD2. V shed 2 bases and J 5 bases; nucleotides not matched to a gene: 5. Germline V CDR1 and CDR2: SGHRS, YFSETQ. CDR3 length equals 15 residues. In DNA, the CDR3 is TGCGCCAGCAGCTTACTAGCGGGAGAATGGGAGACCCAGTACTTC. Amino acid sequence: CASSLLAGEWETQYF.

Here the CDR3 DNA reads TGTGCCAGCAGCTTAGCGCGAGGGGCTTTGAGCGAGCAGTACTTC. Encoded protein: CASSLARGALSEQYF. This rearrangement joins TRBV7-2 to TRBJ2-7; D possibly uses TRBD1 or TRBD2 (5 bases each). Looked up from germline, CDR1 is SGHTA and CDR2 is FQGNSA. The V end lost 0 bases, the J end lost 6 bases, and 15 bases lay between the germline ends. The CDR3 is made up of 15 amino acids.

This rearrangement joins TRBV4-2 to TRBJ1-2, with D unresolved. The CDR3 loop spans 12 amino acids. Germline V gene sequence: CDR1 LGHNA, CDR2 YNFKEQ. Between the trimmed V and J ends, which lost 1 base and 5 bases, there was a span of 5 bases. CDR3 region: CASSQADYGYTF. CDR3 bases: TGTGCCAGCAGCCAAGCTGATTATGGCTACACCTTC.

This chain joins TRBV5-1 and TRBJ1-1, with D possibly matching TRBD1 (6 bases). Trimming left V 5 bases short and J 5 bases short, with 16 bases between. Looked up from germline, CDR1 is SGHRS and CDR2 is YFSETQ. The CDR3 loop spans 14 amino acids. The CDR3 region is CASRSGDPGTEAFF. Here the CDR3 DNA reads TGCGCCAGCAGATCAGGGGACCCTGGGACTGAAGCTTTCTTT.

The J gene is TRBJ1-4, the V gene TRBV25-1; D not certain. This CDR3 spans 14 amino acids. With 3 bases removed from V and 3 bases from J, the gap between germline ends came to 8 bases. Germline loops: CDR1 MGHDK, CDR2 SYGVNS. The CDR3: CASSDTQSNEKLFF. For the CDR3, the DNA is TGTGCCAGCAGTGATACACAATCTAATGAAAAACTGTTTTTT.

The chain links TRBV7-7 to TRBJ2-3, with TRBD1 matching 7 bases. The germline V gene encodes CDR1 SSHAT and CDR2 FNYEAQ (reference sequence). The V and J ends lost 5 bases and 2 bases, in that order; junction bases with no gene match: 4. The CDR3 is made up of 14 amino acids. The CDR3 protein is CASSQTGFTDTQYF. CDR3 nucleotides: TGTGCCAGCAGCCAGACAGGGTTCACAGATACGCAGTATTTT. The full variable domain, in which reference TRBV7-7 and TRBJ2-3 provide the parts outside the CDR3, is GAGVSQSPRYKVTKRGQDVTLRCDPISSHATLYWYQQALGQGPEFLTYFNYEAQPDKSGLPSDRFSAERPEGSISTLTIQRTEQRDSAMYRCASSQTGFTDTQYFGPGTRLTVL.

Remarks on this clone: Other nucleotide sequences from this sample produce the same CDR3. The CDR3: CASSLERASYEQYF. The CDR3 nucleotides read TGTGCCAGCAGCTTGGAGCGGGCTTCCTACGAGCAGTACTTC. This chain connects TRBV5-4 to TRBJ2-7, with D possibly matching TRBD2 (6 bases). CDR1 is SGHNT, CDR2 YYREEE, per germline (reference sequence). The CDR3 contains 14 residues. V was clipped by 0 bases and J by 1 base, with 8 bases between them.

This rearrangement joins TRBV18 to TRBJ2-1; TRBD2 matches 8 bases. With 3 bases clipped from V and 8 bases from J, the junction kept 3 bases outside the gene matches. The CDR3 covers 13 residues. Per the germline V gene, CDR1 is KGHSH and CDR2 is LQKENI. The chain's CDR3 is CASSPRAGDEQFF. In DNA form, the CDR3 reads TGTGCCAGCTCACCCCGAGCGGGAGATGAGCAGTTCTTC.

DNA for the CDR3: TGTGCCAGCAGTCCCGGGCCGGGAGCCCCCTACGAGCAGTACTTC. Its translation: CASSPGPGAPYEQYF. The V and J genes are TRBV11-2 and TRBJ2-7; weak D call: TRBD2 (6 bases). Germline V gene lookup returns CDR1 SGHAT and CDR2 FQNNGV. With 6 bases removed from V and 2 bases from J, the gap between germline ends came to 17 bases. CDR3 length: 15 residues.

The rearrangement uses TRBV6-6 and TRBJ2-5; 8 positions agree with TRBD1. Gene TRBJ2-7 matches the end of the DNA better, so the J call may be wrong. The CDR3 is made up of 14 amino acids. Germline values: CDR1 MNHNY, CDR2 SVGAGI (reference sequence). CDR3 sequence (DNA): TGTGCCAGCAGTTACCTCAGGGGGCTCTACGAGCAGTACTTC. Protein product: CASSYLRGLYEQYF.

This clone was detected only a few times. V and J are TRBV28 and TRBJ1-4, with D maybe TRBD1 (5 bases). The CDR3 loop spans 12 amino acids. Looked up from germline, CDR1 is MDHEN and CDR2 is SYDVKM. The CDR3 DNA is TGTGAACAGGAGGCAACTAATGAAAAACTGTTTTTT. Amino acids: CEQEATNEKLFF.

V usage is TRBV7-3 and J usage is TRBJ2-1, with 9 nucleotides matching TRBD2. Germline CDR1 is SGHTA and CDR2 is FQGTGA. V shed 1 base and J 6 bases; nucleotides not matched to a gene: 4. The CDR3 is 15 amino acids. The CDR3 sequence: CASSLMIAGANEQFF. CDR3 sequence (DNA): TGTGCCAGCAGCTTAATGATAGCGGGAGCCAATGAGCAGTTCTTC.

The chain couples TRBV4-3 to TRBJ2-1; TRBD2 matches at 10 bases. The V gene end was trimmed by 1 base and the J gene end by 1 base; junction bases not matched to a gene: 4. The CDR3 contains 17 residues. CDR1 and CDR2 from the germline V gene are LGHNA and YSLEER. The CDR3 region has the DNA TGCGCCAGCAGCCAAGTCCCTAGCGGGAGTTCCTACAATGAGCAGTTCTTC. Encoded protein: CASSQVPSGSSYNEQFF.